This T cell receptor beta chain was captured in a study of cytomegalovirus exposure and HLA in healthy donors (dated by TCRdb to about 2017). As for the study more broadly: An earlier analysis of a few hundred of the donors reported roughly 300 Gb of sequence data and roughly 120 million unique TCR beta sequences obtained from about 200 million T cells. An early release covering roughly 640 HLA-typed donors comprised 300 to 350 gigabases of sequencing data and around 80 million unique TCR sequences. Of the approximately 400 genotyped donors, 65% to 90% fell in the genetic ancestry cluster associated with self-reported Caucasian donors. The study aimed to test whether cataloging public T cell receptors could reveal signatures of past pathogen exposure. Using immunosequencing, the study profiled T cell repertoires from around 670 subjects and related those repertoires to cytomegalovirus serostatus. In addition to the first cohort of several hundred subjects, a separate validation cohort of approximately 120 different subjects was used. High-throughput TCR immunosequencing, statistical association of individual TCRs with disease status, and machine learning were combined to predict cytomegalovirus infection status. To study patterns of TCR occurrence, a later analysis re-analyzed previously published TCR beta repertoires from just over 650 donors and added high-resolution HLA genotyping. In the later analysis, no new phenotypic data were used to find candidate immune exposures; instead, reliance was placed on TCR beta sequences and their occurrence across donors. An earlier analysis of fewer than 750 of the donors used high-throughput TCR beta sequencing to judge whether each TCR beta V gene segment behaved as functional or pseudogenic. Donor age, sex, ethnicity and CMV serostatus were collected together with the repertoire data. A later genetic analysis took genome-wide SNP genotypes for about 65% of the 666 donors and used that subset as a discovery cohort. Every repertoire in the discovery cohort had been generated on one and the same sequencing platform. HLA typing included class I and class II loci at four-digit resolution. Typing coverage differed by locus: A, B, C, DRB1 and DQB1 were typed in about 620-630 donors, DQA1 in 522, DPA1 in around 610, and DPB1 in approximately 450. Because of strong linkage in the cohort, four to six DR-DQ haplotypes were treated as single units for association and clustering. Among some 400 genotyped donors of the cohort, an average of about 240,000 unique TCR beta nucleotide sequences was sequenced per donor, of which roughly 18% were non-productive. Broad study findings and their caveats: Strong co-occurrence of HLA alleles, especially DR and DQ, made assigning TCR associations to individual alleles difficult. Compared with equally common non-associated chains, HLA-associated TCR beta chains in a later analysis were more clonally expanded and had lower generation probabilities. Some IMGT-functional V segments, including TRBV6-2 and TRBV6-3, could not be told apart with the 87-base-pair reads, so those segments were excluded. HLA typing was unavailable for some donors at each locus, so association tests used only the typed subset. Because counts were too low, about 17 rarely observed V segments, including chromosome 9 orphons, were excluded from the earlier analysis of around 590 of the donors. The only immune exposure information available for the cohort was CMV serostatus. While some public TCRs were present in many individuals, most TCR sequences turned up only very rarely across donors. A further reported finding was that TCR beta sequences accurately predicted the HLA-A and HLA-B alleles for most subjects in the first cohort. In a later analysis, the rate of TCR association differed among HLA loci, with DRB1 alleles having the most associated TCRs and HLA-C alleles having the fewest. Only TCR beta chains were sequenced in this cohort, and the absence of alpha or paired-chain data limited detectable features. A group of highly shared sequence variants was considered likely to be a technical artifact of the sequencing pipeline. Roughly uniform sequencing depth across donors was assumed in presence/absence analyses, although this assumption may not hold. In a later analysis, most CMV-associated TCR beta chains were found to appear HLA-restricted, with HLA associations seemingly driven largely by CMV exposure. In a later analysis, several top co-occurrence clusters were reported to appear linked to parvovirus B19, influenza, CMV and Epstein-Barr virus. Broadly in line with IMGT annotations, most TCR beta V segments showed up in productive rearrangements about 87% or about 30% of the time in an earlier analysis of approximately 640 of the donors. V-gene and J-gene trimming of TCR beta chains was associated with a missense DCLRE1C variant in a later genetic analysis, and the association was replicated in an independent cohort. The classifier was reported to diagnose cytomegalovirus status with high specificity and sensitivity in both the original and validation cohorts. In vitro tests confirmed that three of the cytomegalovirus-associated TCR beta chains recognize cytomegalovirus antigens. According to the authors, the approach could potentially be generalized to other disease states and immunological phenotypes. A later genetic analysis reported fewer N-insertions in productive TCRs among donors in an Asian-associated ancestry cluster than the roughly 640-donor mean. The study listed approximately 150 TCR beta chains as associated with cytomegalovirus. Correlated functional status among segregating V segments might reflect linkage disequilibrium, but an unknown experimental factor could not be ruled out. In a later analysis, around 15,000 TCR beta sequences were associated with specific HLA alleles at a false discovery rate of 0.05.

The method was the immunoSEQ multiplex PCR assay. A mixture of 60 forward primers for TCR Vbeta segments and 13 reverse primers for TCR Jbeta segments was used in the multiplex PCR. A multiplex PCR assay on genomic DNA amplified the CDR3 region of rearranged TCR beta genes. The amplified TCR beta libraries were sequenced on the Illumina HiSeq System as 87-base-pair reads. For the original study's pipeline: A later analysis tallied roughly 78 million unique TCR beta chains across the 700 or so repertoires, and approximately 12 million of those chains were shared by two or more donors. To remove PCR and sequencing errors, raw reads were error-corrected and collapsed into unique sequences using a nearest-neighbor algorithm that merged closely related sequences. Alignment of CDR3 sequences to IMGT reference sequences was used to assign V, D and J gene segments. Each retained sequence needed at least a six-nucleotide match to both a V gene segment and a J gene segment. A rearrangement was called productive if the CDR3 had no stop codons and remained in frame with V and J, and every other rearrangement was called non-productive. Following IMGT convention, CDR3 was defined as the stretch from the second conserved V-encoded cysteine to the conserved J-encoded phenylalanine. Sequences without an unambiguous match to a single V gene segment were excluded from the earlier analysis of several hundred of the donors. An earlier analysis of 587 of the donors called V segments functional above 56.7% productive rearrangements and segregating when the between-donor standard deviation exceeded 5%. A statistical classification framework was built for diagnosing cytomegalovirus status from the catalog of TCR beta chain sequences. V and J gene assignment, in a later analysis, came from comparing TCR nucleotide sequences with IMGT/GENE-DB human TR gene sequences. Using the TCRdist pipeline, a later analysis assigned CDR3 sequences along with most-parsimonious VDJ recombination scenarios. A later analysis defined each TCR beta chain by its CDR3 amino acid sequence plus V-gene family, and excluded reads lacking a unique V-gene family. A later analysis removed 550 to 650 highly shared, low-generation-probability nucleotide sequences to deal with suspected cross-contamination and a sequencing artifact. For each public chain, a later analysis derived a clonal expansion index from normalized ranks of inferred template counts within each repertoire. In a later analysis, generation probabilities were computed with a VDJ recombination model fitted to out-of-frame rearrangements, and the resulting probabilities were checked against IGoR. In a later analysis, TCR-TCR, TCR-HLA and TCR-CMV co-occurrence was scored with hypergeometric tests, and a repertoire-size bias correction was applied to TCR pairs. False discovery rates were estimated in a later analysis by permuting HLA or CMV assignments 20 times. A later analysis grouped co-occurring TCRs with DBSCAN, adding TCRdist sequence similarity when clustering within HLA-allele-positive subsets. Repertoires with fewer than 30,000 or more than 120,000 public chains, plus five repertoires with anomalous nucleotide sharing, were excluded from co-occurrence clustering. TCRdb obtained this table from immuneACCESS and retained in-frame rearrangements with V and J assigned. These tables miss some clones; where compared with another copy, unresolved V genes account for less than half of the shortfall, and the remainder is unexplained. The D gene and trimming were derived from the DNA, and the V and J assignments and clone size from that table. Recorded for this sample are under 250,000 clones; approximately 85% of them occurred a single time. Clones ranked in the top ten supply roughly 0.24% of the sample.

From the cysteine through the phenylalanine, the CDR3 covers 13 amino acids. Of the read, only the CDR3 DNA is kept; its 39 bases are in frame from base 1. The germline V gene (reference sequence) yields LNHNV for CDR1 and YYDKDF for CDR2. Trimming costs V 5 bases and J 4 bases, and their ends lie 8 bases apart. The cohort consisted of 600 to 700 healthy bone marrow donors. Cohort members were all nominally healthy when sampled, although unrecorded immune exposures were likely present. The donor tested CMV seronegative, placing the donor among the approximately 400 seronegative members of the cohort. Every donor gave a peripheral blood sample, and the peripheral blood mononuclear cells from that sample were used for TCR beta sequencing. Genomic DNA extraction from the blood cell samples was performed with the Qiagen DNeasy Blood Extraction Kit. This clone has a handful of counts. Its cognate antigen has yet to be identified. Base qualities are missing; no much larger clone stands one base away.

The sequence is built from TRBV15 and TRBJ1-4; confidence is insufficient to name the D gene. The sequence came from a girl aged 2 to 10 in good health and CMV-seronegative. Material: PBMCs. The CDR3 protein is CATSAGYNEKLFF. The base sequence is TGTGCCACCAGCGCCGGGTATAATGAAAAACTGTTTTTT. The CDR3, completed at both ends by the reference TRBV15 and TRBJ1-4 genes, gives the full variable domain DAMVIQNPRYQVTQFGKPVTLSCSQTLNHNVMYWYQQKSSQAPKLLFHYYDKDFNNEADTPDNFQSRRPNTSFCFLDIRSPGLGDTAMYLCATSAGYNEKLFFGSGTQLSVL.